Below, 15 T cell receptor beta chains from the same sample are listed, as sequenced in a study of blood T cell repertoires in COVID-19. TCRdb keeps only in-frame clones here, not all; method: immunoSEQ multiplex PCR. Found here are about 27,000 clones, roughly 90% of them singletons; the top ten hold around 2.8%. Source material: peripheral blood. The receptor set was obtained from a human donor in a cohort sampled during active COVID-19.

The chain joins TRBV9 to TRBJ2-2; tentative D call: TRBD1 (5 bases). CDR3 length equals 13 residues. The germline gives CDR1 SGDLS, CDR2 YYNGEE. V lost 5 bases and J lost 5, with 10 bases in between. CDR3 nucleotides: TGTGCCAGCAGAACAGGCCAAACCGGGGAGCTGTTTTTT. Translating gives CASRTGQTGELFF.

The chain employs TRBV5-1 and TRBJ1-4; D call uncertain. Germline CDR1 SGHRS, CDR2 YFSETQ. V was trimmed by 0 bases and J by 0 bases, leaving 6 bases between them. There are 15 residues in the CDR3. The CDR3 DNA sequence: TGCGCCAGCAGCTTGGCTCCGGCAACTAATGAAAAACTGTTTTTT. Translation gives CASSLAPATNEKLFF.

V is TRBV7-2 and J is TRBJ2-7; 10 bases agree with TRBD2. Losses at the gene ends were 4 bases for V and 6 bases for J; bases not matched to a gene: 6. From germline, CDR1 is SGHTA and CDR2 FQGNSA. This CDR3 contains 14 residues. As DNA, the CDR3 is TGTGCCAGCAGCTCTTCTAGCGGGAGTCGCGAGCAGTACTTC. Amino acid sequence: CASSSSSGSREQYF.

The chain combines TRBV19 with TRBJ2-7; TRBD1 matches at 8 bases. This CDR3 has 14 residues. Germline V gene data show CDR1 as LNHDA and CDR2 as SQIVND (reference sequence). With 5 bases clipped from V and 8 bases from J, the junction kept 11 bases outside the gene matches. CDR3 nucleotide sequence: TGTGCCAGTAGTGACCCTGGGACAGGAACAAAGCAGTACTTC. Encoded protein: CASSDPGTGTKQYF.

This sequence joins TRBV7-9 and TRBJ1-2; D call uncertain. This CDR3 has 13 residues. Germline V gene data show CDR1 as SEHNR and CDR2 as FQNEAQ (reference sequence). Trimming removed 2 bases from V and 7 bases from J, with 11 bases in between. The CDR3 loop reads CASSLSSEFGYTF. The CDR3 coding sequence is TGTGCCAGCAGCTTAAGTTCGGAGTTTGGCTACACCTTC.

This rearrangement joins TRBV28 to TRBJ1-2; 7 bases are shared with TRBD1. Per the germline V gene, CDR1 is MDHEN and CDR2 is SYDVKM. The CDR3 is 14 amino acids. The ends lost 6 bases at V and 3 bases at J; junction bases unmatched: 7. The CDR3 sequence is CASSTGQAYYGYTF. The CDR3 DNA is TGTGCCAGCAGCACTGGACAGGCTTACTATGGCTACACCTTC.

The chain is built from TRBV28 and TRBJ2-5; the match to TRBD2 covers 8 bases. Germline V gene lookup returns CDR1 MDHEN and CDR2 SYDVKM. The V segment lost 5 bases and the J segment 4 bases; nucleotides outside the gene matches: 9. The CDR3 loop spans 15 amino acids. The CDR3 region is CASSPPSGRGETQYF. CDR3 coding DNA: TGTGCCAGCAGTCCCCCTTCCGGGAGGGGAGAGACCCAGTACTTC.

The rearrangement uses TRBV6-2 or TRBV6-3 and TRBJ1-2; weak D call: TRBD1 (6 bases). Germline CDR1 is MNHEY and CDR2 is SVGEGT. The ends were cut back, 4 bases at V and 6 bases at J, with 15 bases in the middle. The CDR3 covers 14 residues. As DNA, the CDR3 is TGTGCCAGCAGTTTTGGTGACAGGCGGGATGGCTACACCTTC. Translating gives CASSFGDRRDGYTF.

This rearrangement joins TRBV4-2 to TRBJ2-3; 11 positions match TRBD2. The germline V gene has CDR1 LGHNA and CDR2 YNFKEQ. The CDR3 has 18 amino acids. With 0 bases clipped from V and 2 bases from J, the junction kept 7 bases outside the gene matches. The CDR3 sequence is CASSQEVRLAGYTDTQYF. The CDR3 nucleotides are TGTGCCAGCAGCCAAGAGGTTCGACTAGCGGGATACACAGATACGCAGTATTTT.

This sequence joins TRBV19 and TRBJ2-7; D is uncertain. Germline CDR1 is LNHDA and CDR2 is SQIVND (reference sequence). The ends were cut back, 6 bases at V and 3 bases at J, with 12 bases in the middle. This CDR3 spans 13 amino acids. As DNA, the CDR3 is TGTGCCAGTAGCTCGCAGGTTGGCTACGAGCAGTACTTC. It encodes CASSSQVGYEQYF.

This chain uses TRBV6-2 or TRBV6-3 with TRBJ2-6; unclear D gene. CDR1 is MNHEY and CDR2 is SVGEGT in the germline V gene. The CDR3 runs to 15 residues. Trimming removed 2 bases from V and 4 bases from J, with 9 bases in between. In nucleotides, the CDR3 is TGTGCCAGCAGTTACGGTCCGGAGGGGGCCAACGTCCTGACTTTC. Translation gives CASSYGPEGANVLTF.

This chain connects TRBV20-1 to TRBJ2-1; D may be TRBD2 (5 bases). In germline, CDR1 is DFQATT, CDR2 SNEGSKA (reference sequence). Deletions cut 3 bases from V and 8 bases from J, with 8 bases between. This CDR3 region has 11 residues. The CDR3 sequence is CSAREADEQFF. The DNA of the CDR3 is TGCAGTGCTAGGGAGGCGGATGAGCAGTTCTTC.

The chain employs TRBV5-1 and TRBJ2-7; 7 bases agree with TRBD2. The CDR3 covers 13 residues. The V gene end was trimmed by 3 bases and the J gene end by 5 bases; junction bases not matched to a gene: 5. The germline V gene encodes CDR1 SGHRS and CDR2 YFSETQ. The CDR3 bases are TGCGCCAGCAGCTCCCGCACTAGCGACGAGCAGTACTTC. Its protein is CASSSRTSDEQYF.

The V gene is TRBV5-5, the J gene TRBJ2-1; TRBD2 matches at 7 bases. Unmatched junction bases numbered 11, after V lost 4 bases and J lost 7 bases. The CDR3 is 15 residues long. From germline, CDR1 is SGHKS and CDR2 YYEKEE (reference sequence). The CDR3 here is CASSPQREGRNEQFF. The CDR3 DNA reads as TGTGCCAGCAGCCCACAAAGGGAGGGGCGGAATGAGCAGTTCTTC.

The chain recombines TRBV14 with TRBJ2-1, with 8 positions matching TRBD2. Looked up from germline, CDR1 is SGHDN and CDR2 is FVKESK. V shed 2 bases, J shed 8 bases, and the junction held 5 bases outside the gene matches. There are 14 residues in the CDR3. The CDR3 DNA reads TGTGCCAGCAGCCAAAGCGGGAGTCTCTATGAGCAGTTCTTC. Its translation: CASSQSGSLYEQFF.